Listed here is a single T cell receptor beta chain. Antigen: not known. Profiled with immunoSEQ multiplex PCR; TCRdb holds only in-frame clones, not every one. The sample contains around 60,000 clones, 80% to 90% of which appear only once. The source of the sample is a study of T cell responses to AZD1222 COVID-19 vaccine. Germline CDR1 KGHDR, CDR2 SFDVKD. Trimming stripped 3 bases from V and 0 bases from J, with 20 bases between. The CDR3 sequence is 20 residues long. Study-wide results and caveats: It was only after the peak T cell response that any repertoires were sampled. Donors were mostly white British, more females; clonal diversity possibly underestimated. Across spike, vaccine-associated CD4 TCRs were found, dominant at 160-218 and 743-854.

The chain is built from TRBV24-1 and TRBJ1-6, with D possibly being TRBD1 (6 bases). The origin of this receptor is an adult in good health. The material sequenced was peripheral blood, taken on day 0 of AZD1222 vaccination. CDR3 coding DNA: TGTGCCACCAGTGATGGAGTGATGTCGGGGGCGAGCTCCTATAATTCACCCCTCCACTTT. The encoded protein is CATSDGVMSGASSYNSPLHF.